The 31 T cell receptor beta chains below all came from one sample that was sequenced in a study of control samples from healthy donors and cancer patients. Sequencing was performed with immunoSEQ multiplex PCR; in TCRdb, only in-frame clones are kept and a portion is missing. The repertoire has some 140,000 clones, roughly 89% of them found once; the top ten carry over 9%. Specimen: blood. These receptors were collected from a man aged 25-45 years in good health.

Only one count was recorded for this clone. Here the CDR3 reads CASSLVLLAGAYEQYF. The CDR3 coding sequence is TGTGCCAGCAGCTTAGTTTTACTAGCGGGTGCCTACGAGCAGTACTTC. V gene TRBV7-9 combines with J gene TRBJ2-7; 9 bases are shared with TRBD2. Germline assignment: CDR1 SEHNR and CDR2 FQNEAQ (reference sequence). V gave up 1 base and J gave up 2 bases; unmatched junction bases: 6. CDR3 size: 16 residues. Full variable domain (rest looked up from reference TRBV7-9 and TRBJ2-7): DTGVSQNPRHKITKRGQNVTFRCDPISEHNRLYWYRQTLGQGPEFLTYFQNEAQLEKSRLLSDRFSAERPKGSFSTLEIQRTEQGDSAMYLCASSLVLLAGAYEQYFGPGTRLTVT.

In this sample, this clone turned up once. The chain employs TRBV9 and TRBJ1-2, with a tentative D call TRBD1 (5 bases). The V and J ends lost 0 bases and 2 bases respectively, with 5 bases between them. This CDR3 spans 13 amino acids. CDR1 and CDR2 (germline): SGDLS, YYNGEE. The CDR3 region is CASSVGGNYGYTF. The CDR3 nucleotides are TGTGCCAGCAGCGTAGGGGGGAACTATGGCTACACCTTC. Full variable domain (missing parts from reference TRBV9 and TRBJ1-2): DSGVTQTPKHLITATGQRVTLRCSPRSGDLSVYWYQQSLDQGLQFLIQYYNGEERAKGNILERFSAQQFPDLHSELNLSSLELGDSALYFCASSVGGNYGYTFGSGTRLTVV.

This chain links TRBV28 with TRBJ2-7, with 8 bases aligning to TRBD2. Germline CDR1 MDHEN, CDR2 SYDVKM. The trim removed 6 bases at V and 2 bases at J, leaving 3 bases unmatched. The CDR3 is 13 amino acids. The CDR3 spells CASRPGGPYEQYF. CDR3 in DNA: TGTGCCAGCAGACCGGGAGGGCCCTACGAGCAGTACTTC.

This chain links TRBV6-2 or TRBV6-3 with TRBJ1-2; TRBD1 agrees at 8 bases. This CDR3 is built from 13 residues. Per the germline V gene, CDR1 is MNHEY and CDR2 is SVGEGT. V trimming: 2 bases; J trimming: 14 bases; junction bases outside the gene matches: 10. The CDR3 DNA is TGTGCCAGCAGTTACGCCAGCAGGGGGCCCATAACCTTC. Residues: CASSYASRGPITF.

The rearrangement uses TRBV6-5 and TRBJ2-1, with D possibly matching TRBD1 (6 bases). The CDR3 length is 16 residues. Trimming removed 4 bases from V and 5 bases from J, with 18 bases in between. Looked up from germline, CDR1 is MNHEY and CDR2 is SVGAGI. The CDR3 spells CASSSHGRGLHNEQFF. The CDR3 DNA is TGTGCCAGCAGTTCTCATGGTAGGGGGTTACACAATGAGCAGTTCTTC.

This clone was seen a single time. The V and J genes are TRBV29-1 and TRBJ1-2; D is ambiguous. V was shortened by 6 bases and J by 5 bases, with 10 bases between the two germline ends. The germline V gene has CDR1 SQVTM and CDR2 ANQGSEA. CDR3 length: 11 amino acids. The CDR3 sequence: CSVFHNYGYTF. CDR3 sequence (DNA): TGCAGCGTCTTCCACAATTATGGCTACACCTTC.

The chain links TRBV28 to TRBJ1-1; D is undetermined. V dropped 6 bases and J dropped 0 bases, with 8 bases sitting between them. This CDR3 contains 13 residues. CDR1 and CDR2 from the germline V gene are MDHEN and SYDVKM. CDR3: CASSRVLNTEAFF. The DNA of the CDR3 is TGTGCCAGCAGCCGTGTCTTGAACACTGAAGCTTTCTTT.

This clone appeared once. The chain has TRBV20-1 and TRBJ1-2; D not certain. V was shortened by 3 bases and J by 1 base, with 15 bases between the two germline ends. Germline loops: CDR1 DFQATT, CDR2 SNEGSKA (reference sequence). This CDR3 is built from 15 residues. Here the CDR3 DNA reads TGCAGTGCTAGTCCGTGGCAGAAAGATAACTATGGCTACACCTTC. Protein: CSASPWQKDNYGYTF.

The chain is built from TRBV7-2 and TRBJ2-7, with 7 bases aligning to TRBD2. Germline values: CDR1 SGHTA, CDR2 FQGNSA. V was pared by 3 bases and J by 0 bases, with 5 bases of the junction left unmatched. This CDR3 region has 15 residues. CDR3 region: CASSLSGTPSYEQYF. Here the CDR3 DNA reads TGTGCCAGCAGCTTGAGCGGGACCCCCTCCTACGAGCAGTACTTC.

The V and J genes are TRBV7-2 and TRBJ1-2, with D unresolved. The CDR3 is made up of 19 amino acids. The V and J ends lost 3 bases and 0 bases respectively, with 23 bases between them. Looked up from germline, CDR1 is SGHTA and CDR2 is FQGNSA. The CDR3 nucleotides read TGTGCCAGCAGCTTTGGAGTTCTTCGCAGTATCCAAGCTAACTATGGCTACACCTTC. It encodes CASSFGVLRSIQANYGYTF.

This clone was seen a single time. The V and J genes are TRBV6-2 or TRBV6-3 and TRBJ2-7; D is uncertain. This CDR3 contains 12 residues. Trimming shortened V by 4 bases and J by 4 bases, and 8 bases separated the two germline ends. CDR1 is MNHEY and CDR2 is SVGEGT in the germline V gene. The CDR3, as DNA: TGTGCCAGCAGTTTTTCGCAGTACGAGCAGTACTTC. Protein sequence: CASSFSQYEQYF.

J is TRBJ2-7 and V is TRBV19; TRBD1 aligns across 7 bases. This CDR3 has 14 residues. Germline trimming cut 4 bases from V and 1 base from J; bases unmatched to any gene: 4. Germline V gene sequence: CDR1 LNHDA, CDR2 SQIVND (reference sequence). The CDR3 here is CASSRGQSSYEQYF. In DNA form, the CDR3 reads TGTGCCAGTAGTAGGGGACAGAGTTCCTACGAGCAGTACTTC.

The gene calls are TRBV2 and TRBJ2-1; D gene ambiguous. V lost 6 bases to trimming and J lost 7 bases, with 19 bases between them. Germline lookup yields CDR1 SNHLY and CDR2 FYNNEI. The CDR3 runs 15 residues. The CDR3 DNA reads TGTGCCAGCAGCGAACTGGGATTTCGAGTGAATGAGCAGTTCTTC. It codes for CASSELGFRVNEQFF.

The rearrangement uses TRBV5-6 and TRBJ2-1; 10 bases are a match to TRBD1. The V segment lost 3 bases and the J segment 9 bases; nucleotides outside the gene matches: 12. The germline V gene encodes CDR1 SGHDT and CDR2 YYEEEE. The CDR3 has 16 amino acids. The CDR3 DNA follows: TGTGCCAGCAGCTCGATAAGACAGGGGGCTTTCGGTGAGCAGTTCTTC. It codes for CASSSIRQGAFGEQFF.

CDR3 loop: CASSESVGTSGSNEQFF. CDR3 bases: TGTGCCAGCAGTGAAAGCGTCGGGACTAGCGGGAGCAATGAGCAGTTCTTC. The genes are TRBV2 and TRBJ2-1; 14 nucleotides align to TRBD2. V lost 2 bases and J lost 6; bases outside the gene matches: 6. The CDR3 runs 17 residues. Germline CDR1 reads SNHLY; CDR2 reads FYNNEI.

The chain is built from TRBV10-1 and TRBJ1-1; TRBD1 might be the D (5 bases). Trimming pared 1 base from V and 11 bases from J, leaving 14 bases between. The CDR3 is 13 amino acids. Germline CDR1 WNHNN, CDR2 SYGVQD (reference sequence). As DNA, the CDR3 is TGCGCCAGCAGTGAGTATACTGGGGCGCCGGCTTTCTTT. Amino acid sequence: CASSEYTGAPAFF.

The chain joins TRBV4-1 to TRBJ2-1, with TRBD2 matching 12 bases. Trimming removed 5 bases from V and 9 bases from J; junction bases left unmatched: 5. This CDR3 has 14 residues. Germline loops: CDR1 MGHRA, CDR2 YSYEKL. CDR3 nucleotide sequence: TGCGCCAGCAGCTACCGACTAGCGGGAGTTGAGCAGTTCTTC. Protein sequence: CASSYRLAGVEQFF.

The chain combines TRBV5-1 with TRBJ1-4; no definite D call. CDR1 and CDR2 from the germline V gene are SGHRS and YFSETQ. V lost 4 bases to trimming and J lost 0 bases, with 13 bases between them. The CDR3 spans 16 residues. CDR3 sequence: CASSLGSAATNEKLFF. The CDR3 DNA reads TGCGCCAGCAGCCTGGGATCGGCAGCAACTAATGAAAAACTGTTTTTT.

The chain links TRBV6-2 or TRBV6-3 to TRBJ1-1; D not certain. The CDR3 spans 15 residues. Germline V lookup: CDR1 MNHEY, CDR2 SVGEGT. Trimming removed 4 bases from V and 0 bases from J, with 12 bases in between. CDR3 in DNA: TGTGCCAGCAGTTCGTTAAAGGCCATGAACACTGAAGCTTTCTTT. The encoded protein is CASSSLKAMNTEAFF.

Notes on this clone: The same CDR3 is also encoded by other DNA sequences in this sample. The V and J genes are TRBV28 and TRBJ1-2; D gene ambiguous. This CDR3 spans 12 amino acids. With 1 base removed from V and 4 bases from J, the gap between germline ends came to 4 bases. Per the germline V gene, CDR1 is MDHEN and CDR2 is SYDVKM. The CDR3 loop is CASSLSGYGYTF. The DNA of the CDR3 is TGTGCCAGCAGTTTATCTGGCTATGGCTACACCTTC.

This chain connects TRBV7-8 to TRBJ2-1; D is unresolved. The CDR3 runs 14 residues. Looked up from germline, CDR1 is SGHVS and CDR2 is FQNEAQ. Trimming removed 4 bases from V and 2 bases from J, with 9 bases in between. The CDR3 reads CASSSQRTYNEQFF. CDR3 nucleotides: TGTGCCAGCAGCTCCCAAAGGACCTACAATGAGCAGTTCTTC.

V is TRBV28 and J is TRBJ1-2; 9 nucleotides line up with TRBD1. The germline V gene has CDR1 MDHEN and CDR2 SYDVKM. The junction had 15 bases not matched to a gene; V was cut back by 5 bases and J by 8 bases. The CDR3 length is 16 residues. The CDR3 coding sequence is TGTGCCAGCAGTGGGCCGGGACAGGGCGGGTTGGAGGGCTACACCTTC. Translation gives CASSGPGQGGLEGYTF.

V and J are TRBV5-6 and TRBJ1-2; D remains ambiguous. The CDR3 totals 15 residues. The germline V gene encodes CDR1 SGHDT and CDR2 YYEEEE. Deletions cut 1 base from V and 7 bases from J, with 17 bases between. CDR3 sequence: CASSLIAREEAGYTF. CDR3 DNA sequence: TGTGCCAGCAGCTTGATTGCCAGAGAGGAAGCTGGCTACACCTTC.

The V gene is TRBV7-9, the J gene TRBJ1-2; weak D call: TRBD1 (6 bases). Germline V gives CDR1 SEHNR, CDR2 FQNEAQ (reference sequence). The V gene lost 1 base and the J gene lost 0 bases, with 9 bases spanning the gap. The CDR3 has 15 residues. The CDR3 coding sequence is TGTGCCAGCAGCTTAGGACAGGCCCCTAACTATGGCTACACCTTC. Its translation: CASSLGQAPNYGYTF.

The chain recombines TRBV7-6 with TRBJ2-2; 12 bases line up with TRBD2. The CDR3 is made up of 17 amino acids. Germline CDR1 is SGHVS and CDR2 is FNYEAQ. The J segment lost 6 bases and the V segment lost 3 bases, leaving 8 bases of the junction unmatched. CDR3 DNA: TGTGCCAGCAGCTTTCGACTAGCGGGAGAGGGTCCCGGGGAGCTGTTTTTT. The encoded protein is CASSFRLAGEGPGELFF.

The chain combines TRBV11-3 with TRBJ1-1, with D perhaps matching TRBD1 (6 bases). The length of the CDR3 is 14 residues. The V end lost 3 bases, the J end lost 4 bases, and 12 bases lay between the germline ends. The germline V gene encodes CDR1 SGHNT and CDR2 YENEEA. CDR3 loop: CASSLTGSVTEAFF. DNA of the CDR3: TGTGCCAGCAGCTTGACAGGTTCGGTCACTGAAGCTTTCTTT.

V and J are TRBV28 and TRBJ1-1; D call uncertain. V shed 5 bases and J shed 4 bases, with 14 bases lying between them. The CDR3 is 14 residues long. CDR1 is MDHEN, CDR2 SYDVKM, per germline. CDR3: CASSTRRRGTEAFF. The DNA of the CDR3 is TGTGCCAGCAGTACCCGACGTCGAGGCACTGAAGCTTTCTTT.

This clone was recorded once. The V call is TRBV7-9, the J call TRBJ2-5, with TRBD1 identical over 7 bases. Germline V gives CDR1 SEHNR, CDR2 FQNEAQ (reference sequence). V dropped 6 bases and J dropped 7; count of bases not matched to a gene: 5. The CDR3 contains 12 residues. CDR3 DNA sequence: TGTGCCAGCAGGAGCCAGGGGGTGACCCAGTACTTC. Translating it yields CASRSQGVTQYF.

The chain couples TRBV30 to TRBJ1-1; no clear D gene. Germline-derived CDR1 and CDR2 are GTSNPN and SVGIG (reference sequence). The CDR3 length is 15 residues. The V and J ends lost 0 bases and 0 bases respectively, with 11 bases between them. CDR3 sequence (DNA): TGTGCCTGGAGTGTACCCGTGAGAGTGAACACTGAAGCTTTCTTT. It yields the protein CAWSVPVRVNTEAFF.

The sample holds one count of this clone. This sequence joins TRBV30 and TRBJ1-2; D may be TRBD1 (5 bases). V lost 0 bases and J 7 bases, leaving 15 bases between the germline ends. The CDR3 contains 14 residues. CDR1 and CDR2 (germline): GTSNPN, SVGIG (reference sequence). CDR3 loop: CAWSVSRPGSGYTF. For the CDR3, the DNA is TGTGCCTGGAGTGTCTCGAGACCAGGGAGTGGCTACACCTTC.

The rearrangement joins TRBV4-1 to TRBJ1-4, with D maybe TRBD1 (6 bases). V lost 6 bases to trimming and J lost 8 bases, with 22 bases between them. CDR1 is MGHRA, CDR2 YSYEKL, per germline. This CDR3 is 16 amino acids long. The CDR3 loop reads CASRAGGRGRGEKLFF. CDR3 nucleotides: TGCGCCAGCAGGGCGGGGGGAAGAGGGAGGGGGGAAAAACTGTTTTTT.